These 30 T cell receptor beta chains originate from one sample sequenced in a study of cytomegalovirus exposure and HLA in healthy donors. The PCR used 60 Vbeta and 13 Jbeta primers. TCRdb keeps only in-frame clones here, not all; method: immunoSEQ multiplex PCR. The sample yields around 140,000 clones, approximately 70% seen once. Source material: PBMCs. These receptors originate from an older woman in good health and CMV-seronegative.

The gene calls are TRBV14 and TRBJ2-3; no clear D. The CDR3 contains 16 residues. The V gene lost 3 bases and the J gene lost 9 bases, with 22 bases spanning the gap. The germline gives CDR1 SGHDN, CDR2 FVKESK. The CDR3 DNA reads TGTGCCAGCAGCCACCCCCCGACTGAGAACCGGAAGACGCAGTATTTT. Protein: CASSHPPTENRKTQYF.

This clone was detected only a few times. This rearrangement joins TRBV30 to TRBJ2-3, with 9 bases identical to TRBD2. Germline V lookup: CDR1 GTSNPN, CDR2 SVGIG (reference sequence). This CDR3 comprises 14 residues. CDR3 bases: TGTGCTAAGCCCAGCGGGGGGTCCACAGATACGCAGTATTTT. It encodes CAKPSGGSTDTQYF.

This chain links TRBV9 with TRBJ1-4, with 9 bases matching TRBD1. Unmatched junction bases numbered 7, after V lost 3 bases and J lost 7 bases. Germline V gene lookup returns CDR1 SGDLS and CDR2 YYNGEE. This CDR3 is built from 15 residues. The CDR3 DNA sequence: TGTGCCAGCAGCGCCTCCGGACAGGGGAGTGAAAAACTGTTTTTT. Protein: CASSASGQGSEKLFF.

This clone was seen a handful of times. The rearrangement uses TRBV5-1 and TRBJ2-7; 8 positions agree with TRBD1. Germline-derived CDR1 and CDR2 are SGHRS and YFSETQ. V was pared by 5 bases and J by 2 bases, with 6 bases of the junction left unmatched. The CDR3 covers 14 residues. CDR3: CASSPTDRAYEQYF. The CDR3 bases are TGCGCCAGCAGTCCTACGGACAGGGCCTACGAGCAGTACTTC.

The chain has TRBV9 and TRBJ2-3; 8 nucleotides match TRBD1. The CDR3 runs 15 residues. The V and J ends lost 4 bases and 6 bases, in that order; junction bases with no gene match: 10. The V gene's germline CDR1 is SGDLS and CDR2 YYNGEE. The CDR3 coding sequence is TGTGCCAGCAGCCCCCGGACAGGGAAGGACGATACGCAGTATTTT. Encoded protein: CASSPRTGKDDTQYF. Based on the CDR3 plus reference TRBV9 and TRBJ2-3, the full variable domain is DSGVTQTPKHLITATGQRVTLRCSPRSGDLSVYWYQQSLDQGLQFLIQYYNGEERAKGNILERFSAQQFPDLHSELNLSSLELGDSALYFCASSPRTGKDDTQYFGPGTRLTVL.

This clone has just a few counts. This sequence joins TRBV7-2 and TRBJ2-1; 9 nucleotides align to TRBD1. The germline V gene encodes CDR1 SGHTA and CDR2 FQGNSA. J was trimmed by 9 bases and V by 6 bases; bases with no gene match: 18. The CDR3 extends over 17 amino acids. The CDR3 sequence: CASRKRAGQGAHTEQFF. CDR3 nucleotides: TGTGCCAGCAGAAAAAGAGCGGGACAGGGAGCTCACACTGAGCAGTTCTTC.

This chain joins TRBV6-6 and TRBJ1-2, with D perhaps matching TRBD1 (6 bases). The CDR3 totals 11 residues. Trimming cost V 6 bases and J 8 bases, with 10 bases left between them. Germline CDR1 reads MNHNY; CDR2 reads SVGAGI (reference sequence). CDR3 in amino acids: CASSQGSGYTF. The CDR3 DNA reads TGTGCCAGCAGCCAGGGGTCCGGCTACACCTTC.

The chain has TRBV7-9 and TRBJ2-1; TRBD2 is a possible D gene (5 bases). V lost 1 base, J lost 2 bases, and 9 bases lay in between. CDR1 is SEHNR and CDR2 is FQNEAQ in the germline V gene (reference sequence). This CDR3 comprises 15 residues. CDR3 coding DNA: TGTGCCAGCAGCTTAGTAGGGAGAGCCTACAATGAGCAGTTCTTC. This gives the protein CASSLVGRAYNEQFF.

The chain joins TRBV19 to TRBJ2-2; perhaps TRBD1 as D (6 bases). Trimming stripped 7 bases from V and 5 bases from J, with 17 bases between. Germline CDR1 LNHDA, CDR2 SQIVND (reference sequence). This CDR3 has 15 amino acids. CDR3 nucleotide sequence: TGTGCCAGTACCGTACAGGGAATGCGTACCGGGGAGCTGTTTTTT. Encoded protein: CASTVQGMRTGELFF.

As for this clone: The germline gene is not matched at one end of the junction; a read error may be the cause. The CDR3, as DNA: TGTTCCAGCAGCGCCCCAAGCAGAGGGGGCGCGAGCTCCTACGAGCAGTACTTC. Translated, it gives CSSSAPSRGGASSYEQYF. V is TRBV7-9 and J is TRBJ2-7; 7 nucleotides match TRBD1. This CDR3 comprises 18 residues. Germline loops: CDR1 SEHNR, CDR2 FQNEAQ (reference sequence). Supplemented by reference TRBV7-9 and TRBJ2-7, the full variable domain reads DTGVSQNPRHKITKRGQNVTFRCDPISEHNRLYWYRQTLGQGPEFLTYFQNEAQLEKSRLLSDRFSAERPKGSFSTLEIQRTEQGDSAMYLCSSSAPSRGGASSYEQYFGPGTRLTVT.

Here the CDR3 reads CASSLSAFDEQYF. In DNA, the CDR3 is TGTGCCAGCAGCTTAAGCGCCTTCGACGAGCAGTACTTC. The chain joins TRBV7-2 to TRBJ2-7; D remains unclear. Between the trimmed V and J ends, which lost 2 bases and 5 bases, there was a span of 10 bases. There are 13 residues in the CDR3. Germline V gene sequence: CDR1 SGHTA, CDR2 FQGNSA.

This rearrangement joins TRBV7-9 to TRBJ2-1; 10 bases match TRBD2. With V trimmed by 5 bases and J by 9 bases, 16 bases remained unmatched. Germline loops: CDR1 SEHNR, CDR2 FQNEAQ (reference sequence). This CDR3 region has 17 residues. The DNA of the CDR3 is TGTGCCAGCAGCCCAGTTGGGGGCTATAGCGGGGGGATTGAGCAGTTCTTC. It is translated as CASSPVGGYSGGIEQFF.

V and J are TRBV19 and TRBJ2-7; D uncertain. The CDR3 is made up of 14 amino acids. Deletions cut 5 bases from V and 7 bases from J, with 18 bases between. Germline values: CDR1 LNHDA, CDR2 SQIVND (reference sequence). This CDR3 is CASSPSPGTGEQYF. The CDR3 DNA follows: TGTGCCAGTAGTCCGAGCCCTGGAACGGGTGAGCAGTACTTC.

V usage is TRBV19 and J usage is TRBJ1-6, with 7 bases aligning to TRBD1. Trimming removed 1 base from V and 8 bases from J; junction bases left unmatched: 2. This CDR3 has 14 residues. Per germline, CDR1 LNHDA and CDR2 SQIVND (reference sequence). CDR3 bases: TGTGCCAGTAGTATAGGCAGGGGGGATTCACCCCTCCACTTT. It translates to CASSIGRGDSPLHF.

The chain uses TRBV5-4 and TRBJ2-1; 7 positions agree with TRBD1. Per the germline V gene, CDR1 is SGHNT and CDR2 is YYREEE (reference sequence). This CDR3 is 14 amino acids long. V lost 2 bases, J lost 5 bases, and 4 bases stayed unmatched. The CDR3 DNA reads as TGTGCCAGCAGCTTAGAGGGGGCTCACAATGAGCAGTTCTTC. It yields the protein CASSLEGAHNEQFF.

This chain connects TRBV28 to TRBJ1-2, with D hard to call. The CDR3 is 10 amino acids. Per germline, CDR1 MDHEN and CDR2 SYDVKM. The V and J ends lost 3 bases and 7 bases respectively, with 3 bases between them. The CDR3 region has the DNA TGTGCCAGCAGTTTTAGTGGCTACACCTTC. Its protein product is CASSFSGYTF.

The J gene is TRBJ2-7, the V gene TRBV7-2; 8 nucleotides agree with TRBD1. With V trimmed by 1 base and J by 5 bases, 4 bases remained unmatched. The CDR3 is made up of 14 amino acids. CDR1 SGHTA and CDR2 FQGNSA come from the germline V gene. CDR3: CASSLDRGLNEQYF. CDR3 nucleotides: TGTGCCAGCAGCTTAGACAGGGGGTTGAACGAGCAGTACTTC.

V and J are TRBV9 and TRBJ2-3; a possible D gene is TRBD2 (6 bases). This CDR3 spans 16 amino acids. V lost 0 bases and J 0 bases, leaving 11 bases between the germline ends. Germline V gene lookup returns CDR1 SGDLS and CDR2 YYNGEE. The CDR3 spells CASSVVGSPSTDTQYF. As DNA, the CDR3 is TGTGCCAGCAGCGTAGTCGGGAGCCCTAGCACAGATACGCAGTATTTT.

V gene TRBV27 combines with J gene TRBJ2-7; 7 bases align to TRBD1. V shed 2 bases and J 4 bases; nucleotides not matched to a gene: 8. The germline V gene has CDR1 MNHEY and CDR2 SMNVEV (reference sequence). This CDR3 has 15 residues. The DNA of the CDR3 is TGTGCCAGCAGTTTAACATGGGACAGTAATTACGAGCAGTACTTC. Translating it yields CASSLTWDSNYEQYF.

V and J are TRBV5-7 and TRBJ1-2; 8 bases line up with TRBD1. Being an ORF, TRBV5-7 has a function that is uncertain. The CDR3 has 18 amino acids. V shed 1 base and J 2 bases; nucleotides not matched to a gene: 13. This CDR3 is CASSLLRTGIAKNYGYTF. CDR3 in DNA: TGTGCCAGCAGCTTGCTTAGGACAGGGATCGCGAAAAACTATGGCTACACCTTC.

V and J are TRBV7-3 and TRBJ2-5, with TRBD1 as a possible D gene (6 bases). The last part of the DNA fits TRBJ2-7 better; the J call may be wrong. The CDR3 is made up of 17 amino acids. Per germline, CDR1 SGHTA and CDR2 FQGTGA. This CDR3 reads CASSLTPDSLGPYEQYF. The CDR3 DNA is TGTGCCAGCAGCTTAACCCCGGACAGTTTGGGGCCCTACGAGCAGTACTTC.

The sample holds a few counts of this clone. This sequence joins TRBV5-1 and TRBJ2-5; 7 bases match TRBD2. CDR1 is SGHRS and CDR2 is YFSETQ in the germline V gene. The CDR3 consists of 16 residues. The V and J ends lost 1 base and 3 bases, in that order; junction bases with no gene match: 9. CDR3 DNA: TGCGCCAGCAGCTTGAACGGCGGGAGCGTGAAAGAGACCCAGTACTTC. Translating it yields CASSLNGGSVKETQYF.

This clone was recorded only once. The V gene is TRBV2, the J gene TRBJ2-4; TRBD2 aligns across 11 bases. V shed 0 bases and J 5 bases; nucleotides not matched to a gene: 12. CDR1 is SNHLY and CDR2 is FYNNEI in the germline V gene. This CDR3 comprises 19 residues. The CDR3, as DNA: TGTGCCAGCAGTGAAGCCCCCCTAGCCGGGACTAGCGGACAAAACATTCAGTACTTC. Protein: CASSEAPLAGTSGQNIQYF. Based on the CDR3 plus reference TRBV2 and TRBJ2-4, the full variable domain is EPEVTQTPSHQVTQMGQEVILRCVPISNHLYFYWYRQILGQKVEFLVSFYNNEISEKSEIFDDQFSVERPDGSNFTLKIRSTKLEDSAMYFCASSEAPLAGTSGQNIQYFGAGTRLSVL.

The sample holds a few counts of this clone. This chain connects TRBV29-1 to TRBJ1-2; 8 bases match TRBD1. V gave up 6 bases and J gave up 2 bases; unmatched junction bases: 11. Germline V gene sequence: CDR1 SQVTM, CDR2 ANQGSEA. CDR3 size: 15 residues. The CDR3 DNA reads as TGCAGCGTACCACGCGGGGGACAGGAGAACTATGGCTACACCTTC. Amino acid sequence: CSVPRGGQENYGYTF.

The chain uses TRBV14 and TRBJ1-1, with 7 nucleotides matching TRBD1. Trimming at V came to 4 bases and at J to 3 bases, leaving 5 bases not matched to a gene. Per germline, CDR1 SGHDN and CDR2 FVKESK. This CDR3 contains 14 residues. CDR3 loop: CASSRGQAHTEAFF. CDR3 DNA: TGTGCCAGCAGCCGAGGACAGGCGCACACTGAAGCTTTCTTT. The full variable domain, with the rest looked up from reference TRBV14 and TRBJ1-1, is EAGVTQFPSHSVIEKGQTVTLRCDPISGHDNLYWYRRVMGKEIKFLLHFVKESKQDESGMPNNRFLAERTGGTYSTLKVQPAELEDSGVYFCASSRGQAHTEAFFGQGTRLTVV.

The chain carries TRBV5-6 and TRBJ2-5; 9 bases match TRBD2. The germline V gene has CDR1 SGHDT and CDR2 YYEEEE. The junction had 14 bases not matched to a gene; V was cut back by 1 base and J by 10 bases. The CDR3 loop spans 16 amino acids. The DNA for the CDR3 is TGTGCCAGCAGCTTGAGGGGTGCGGGGGGGTTTGAGGACCAGTACTTC. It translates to CASSLRGAGGFEDQYF.

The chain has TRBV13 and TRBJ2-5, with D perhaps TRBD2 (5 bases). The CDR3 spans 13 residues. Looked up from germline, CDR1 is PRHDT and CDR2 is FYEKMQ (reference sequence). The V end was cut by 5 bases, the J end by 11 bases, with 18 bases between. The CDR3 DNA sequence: TGTGCCAGCAGCCAACGTCGGAGGATGGAGCAGTACTTC. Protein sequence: CASSQRRRMEQYF.

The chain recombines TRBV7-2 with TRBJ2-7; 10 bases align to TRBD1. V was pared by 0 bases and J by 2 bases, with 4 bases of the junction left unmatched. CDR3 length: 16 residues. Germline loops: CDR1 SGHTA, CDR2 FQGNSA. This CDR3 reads CASSLAVGQGTYEQYF. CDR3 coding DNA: TGTGCCAGCAGCTTAGCGGTGGGACAGGGGACCTACGAGCAGTACTTC.

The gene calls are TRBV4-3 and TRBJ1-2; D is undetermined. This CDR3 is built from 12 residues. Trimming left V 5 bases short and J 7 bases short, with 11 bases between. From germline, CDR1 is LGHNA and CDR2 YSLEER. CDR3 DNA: TGCGCCAGCAGCGGAGAGATGGGTGGCTACACCTTC. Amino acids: CASSGEMGGYTF.

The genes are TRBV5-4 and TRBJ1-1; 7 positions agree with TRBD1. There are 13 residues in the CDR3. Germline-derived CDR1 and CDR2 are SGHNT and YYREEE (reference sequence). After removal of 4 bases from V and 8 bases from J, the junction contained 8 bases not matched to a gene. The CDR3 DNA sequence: TGTGCCAGCAGCCCTACCGACAGGGACGAAGCTTTCTTT. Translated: CASSPTDRDEAFF.